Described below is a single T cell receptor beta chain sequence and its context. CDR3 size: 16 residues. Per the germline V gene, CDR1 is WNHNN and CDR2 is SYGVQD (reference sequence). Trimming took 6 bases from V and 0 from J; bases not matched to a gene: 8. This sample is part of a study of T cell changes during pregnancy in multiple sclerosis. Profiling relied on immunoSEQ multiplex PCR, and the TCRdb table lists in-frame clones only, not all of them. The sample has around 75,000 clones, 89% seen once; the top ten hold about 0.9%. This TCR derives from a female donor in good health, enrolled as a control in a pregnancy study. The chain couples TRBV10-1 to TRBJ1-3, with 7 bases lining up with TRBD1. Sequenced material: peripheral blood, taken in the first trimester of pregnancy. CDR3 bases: TGCGCCAGCAGCCGGGACAGACCTGACTCTGGAAACACCATATATTTT. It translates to CASSRDRPDSGNTIYF.